This TCR beta chain was found in a study of blood T cells in healthy people across ages. The CDR3 is 15 amino acids. Germline V lookup: CDR1 SGDLS, CDR2 YYNGEE. V lost 2 bases and J lost 4; bases outside the gene matches: 3. The second PCR ran roughly 7 to 12 cycles with a sample-barcoded 5' primer and J-beta primers. Each CDR3 protein gets one entry after TCRdb re-called the 5' RACE reads with MiXCR. The sample contains more than 650,000 distinct CDR3 sequences, approximately 22% of which appear only once. This clonotype was seen only a few times. Its target is unknown. Study observations and caveats: Fewer expanded clones and more diversity marked long-lived versus aged donors.

Sequenced: blood. J is TRBJ2-1 and V is TRBV9; TRBD2 matches 10 bases. The receptor was derived from a man between 65 and 85 years old in good health. As DNA, the CDR3 is TGTGCCAGCAGCGTTGGACTAGCGGATTACAATGAGCAGTTCTTC. Translated: CASSVGLADYNEQFF.